This T cell receptor beta chain appears in the sequencing data of a study of T cells in Graves' hyperthyroidism and ophthalmopathy. Ophthalmopathy patients had moderate-to-severe active disease, CAS ≥3, NOSPECS ≥4, and disease duration under 3 months. This clonotype has a handful of counts. The target antigen is unknown. The TCR beta CDR3 regions underwent amplification using RNA transcripts as the source. When the TCR CDR3 underwent first-round RT-PCR, the HTBI primer set was used. TCRdb re-derived calls from the multiplex PCR reads in MiXCR, one entry per CDR3 protein. The data contain 300,000 to 450,000 distinct CDR3 sequences, roughly 14% of them singletons. Germline lookup yields CDR1 MGHRA and CDR2 YSYEKL. The CDR3 contains 15 residues. V shed 2 bases and J 7 bases; nucleotides not matched to a gene: 6. Study-wide results and limits: Ophthalmopathy and stable hyperthyroidism were separated by a 13 V-J model.

The receptor's source is a woman aged 25 to 39 with Graves' ophthalmopathy. The chain joins TRBV4-1 to TRBJ1-4; 8 nucleotides match TRBD1. The sample comprised blood. The CDR3 DNA is TGCGCCAGCAGCCAACAGGGGGCCTCGGTTGAAAAACTGTTTTTT. Its protein is CASSQQGASVEKLFF.